This T cell receptor beta chain came from a study of identical twins. This clonotype showed up just a few times. The CDR3 runs to 15 residues. TCRdb used MiXCR to reprocess the 5' RACE reads, holding one entry per CDR3 protein. The data hold around 960,000 distinct CDR3 sequences, with 9% to 15% observed a single time. These sequences were also reported in another study, on yellow fever vaccine responses in identical twins.

Sequencing was done on a sample of PBMCs. The origin of this receptor is a woman in her late teens or twenties in good health. V gene TRBV12-2 combines with J gene TRBJ2-5; the D call TRBD1 from the table was never checked on the DNA. TRBV12-2 is a documented pseudogene. CDR3 nucleotide sequence: TGTGCAAGTCGCTTAGGATCGGGAATCCAAGAGACCCAGTACTTC. Protein sequence: CASRLGSGIQETQYF.